These T cell receptor beta chains were read from a single sample in a study of cytomegalovirus exposure and HLA in healthy donors. Assay: immunoSEQ multiplex PCR; the TCRdb copy retains only in-frame clones and omits some. Among about 160,000 clones listed, 70% to 80% were seen once. Sequencing was performed on PBMCs. Source of these receptors: a man aged 18 to 29 in good health and CMV-seropositive. Each CDR3 is given with its conserved first and last residue. Fields, in order: V gene, J gene, clone size, D gene, CDR3 DNA, CDR3 protein. The D gene is left open where the match is weak. The size of a clone is reported for some rows only, either as once, few or many, or as a class for expanded clones.

>TRBV4-1|TRBJ2-2|NA|NA
TGCGCCAGCAGCCCCCGCCCGGGTCGGATGAACACCGGGGAGCTGTTTTTT
CASSPRPGRMNTGELFF
>TRBV16|TRBJ1-1|once|NA
TGTGCCAGCAGCCCCCTCGGAGCATTTGAAGCTTTCTTT
CASSPLGAFEAFF
>TRBV6-1|TRBJ1-2|NA|NA
TGTGCCAGCAAGAACAGGGTGGGGTATGGCTACACCTTC
CASKNRVGYGYTF
>TRBV18|TRBJ2-7|NA|TRBD1
TGTGCCAGCGCCCGACAGGGGTTACACGAGCAGTACTTC
CASARQGLHEQYF
>TRBV19|TRBJ2-5|NA|NA
TGTGCCAGTAGTAACCAGTGGGGGCGACAAGAGACCCAGTACTTC
CASSNQWGRQETQYF
>TRBV10-3|TRBJ2-1|NA|TRBD2
TGTGCCATCAGCCCCCGGACTAGTACCGATTACAATGAGCAGTTCTTC
CAISPRTSTDYNEQFF
>TRBV19|TRBJ2-3|NA|NA
TGTGCCAGTAGTGTCCAGTGGGGGGGCGGAAATACGCAGTATTTT
CASSVQWGGGNTQYF
>TRBV10-3|TRBJ1-1|NA|NA
TGTGCCATCAGTGAAGTGGGGCCCTCTCTGAACACTGAAGCTTTCTTT
CAISEVGPSLNTEAFF
>TRBV28|TRBJ1-1|NA|NA
TGTGCCAGCAGTCCCGGGGGGTACTCCGAAGCTTTCTTT
CASSPGGYSEAFF
>TRBV5-4|TRBJ1-3|NA|NA
TGTGCCAGCAGCTTACAGGGCAACTCTGGAAACACCATATATTTT
CASSLQGNSGNTIYF
>TRBV19|TRBJ2-7|NA|TRBD1
TGTGCCAGTAGTGGCGGGACAGGGGGCACCTACGAGCAGTACTTC
CASSGGTGGTYEQYF